This T cell receptor beta chain emerged from a study of T-cell reconstitution after alpha-beta-depleted transplantation in children. Study-level points and caveats: Several hundred graft clones that had expanded were reportedly the source of alpha-beta T cells about two months after transplant.

This CDR3 region has 16 residues. Germline CDR1 reads SGHVS; CDR2 reads FQNEAQ. V lost 0 bases to trimming and J lost 5 bases; unmatched junction nucleotides: 6. Turning to this clonotype: Antigen: not known.

Preparation of the TCRbeta library used unique molecular identifiers. TCRdb reanalysed the PCR reads using MiXCR and keeps one entry per CDR3 protein. The table includes more than 400,000 distinct CDR3 sequences, approximately 10% detected once. This receptor was obtained from a female patient younger than 10 who had a stem cell transplant for aplastic anemia, so the T cells may come from the graft donor. The sample was PBMCs, mostly from graft donor cells, taken 180 days after TCRalphabeta/CD19-depleted stem cell transplant. This chain connects TRBV7-8 to TRBJ2-3, with 9 bases aligning to TRBD2. CDR3 DNA sequence: TGTGCCAGCAGCTTAGCTGCCCTAGCGGGAAAAGATACGCAGTATTTT. This codes for CASSLAALAGKDTQYF.